These 18 T cell receptor beta chains were all obtained from the same sample, sequenced in a study of blood T cells in healthy people across ages. A sample-barcoded 5' primer and a J-beta primer mix were used in a second PCR of roughly 7 to 12 cycles. MiXCR, run by TCRdb on the 5' RACE reads, gives a single entry per CDR3 protein. The sample holds 720,000 or so distinct CDR3 sequences; around 38% are singletons and the top ten take around 30%. Sequences were obtained from blood. These receptors all come from a man older than 75 in good health.

V usage is TRBV7-7 and J usage is TRBJ2-4, with D maybe TRBD2 (5 bases). V was pared by 1 base and J by 1 base, with 14 bases between. The CDR3 length is 17 residues. Germline-derived CDR1 and CDR2 are SSHAT and FNYEAQ (reference sequence). CDR3 in amino acids: CASSLGTDPSAKNIQYF. CDR3 bases: TGTGCCAGCAGCTTAGGTACAGATCCTAGCGCCAAAAACATTCAGTACTTC.

The rearrangement joins TRBV7-2 to TRBJ1-6, with D uncertain. This CDR3 has 14 amino acids. The germline gives CDR1 SGHTA, CDR2 FQGNSA. V was trimmed by 5 bases and J by 9 bases, leaving 14 bases between them. CDR3 nucleotides: TGTGCCAGCAGCGGGAGAGTAGAGAGTTCACCCCTCCACTTT. Translating gives CASSGRVESSPLHF.

This clonotype was picked up a small number of times. The chain couples TRBV7-2 to TRBJ1-4, with D tentatively TRBD1 (5 bases). Trimming cost V 0 bases and J 5 bases, with 7 bases left between them. The CDR3 consists of 14 residues. Germline V gives CDR1 SGHTA, CDR2 FQGNSA. CDR3 in DNA: TGTGCCAGCAGCTTAGCAGGGGAGAATGAAAAACTGTTTTTT. This codes for CASSLAGENEKLFF.

The rearrangement links TRBV30 to TRBJ2-3; 10 bases map to TRBD2. The CDR3 spans 15 residues. V gave up 2 bases and J gave up 9 bases; unmatched junction bases: 11. Germline V gene lookup returns CDR1 GTSNPN and CDR2 SVGIG (reference sequence). The CDR3 region has the DNA TGTGCCTGGAGTCCCGGGACTAGCGAGGTGGGGACGCAGTATTTT. Protein sequence: CAWSPGTSEVGTQYF.

This clonotype was seen at least ten times. This chain uses TRBV6-2 or TRBV6-3 with TRBJ2-1; D not certain. The end of the DNA fits TRBJ2-7 better, so the J call may be wrong. Germline V lookup: CDR1 MNHEY, CDR2 SVGEGT. The CDR3 has 15 residues. Written as DNA, the CDR3 is TGTGCCAGCAGTTCCGACCTACTCCCCTACAATGAGCAGTACTTC. Encoded protein: CASSSDLLPYNEQYF.

This clonotype was counted at least ten times. This chain connects TRBV12-3 or TRBV12-4 to TRBJ1-5, with TRBD1 matching 8 bases. V lost 5 bases and J lost 7; bases outside the gene matches: 7. The CDR3 is 14 residues long. The CDR3 loop reads CASSRAGGRQPQHF. The CDR3 nucleotides read TGTGCCAGCAGTCGGGCAGGGGGCCGCCAGCCCCAGCATTTT.

The table lists this clonotype with many counts. This chain uses TRBV28 with TRBJ2-5; 10 bases agree with TRBD1. The CDR3 has 14 residues. Germline trimming cut 6 bases from V and 2 bases from J; bases unmatched to any gene: 3. Germline V gives CDR1 MDHEN, CDR2 SYDVKM. The CDR3 reads CASSSGQGQETQYF. For the CDR3, the DNA is TGTGCCAGCAGCTCGGGACAGGGGCAAGAGACCCAGTACTTC. Drawing the rest from reference TRBV28 and TRBJ2-5, the complete variable domain is DVKVTQSSRYLVKRTGEKVFLECVQDMDHENMFWYRQDPGLGLRLIYFSYDVKMKEKGDIPEGYSVSREKKERFSLILESASTNQTSMYLCASSSGQGQETQYFGPGTRLLVL.

A few counts support this clonotype. The rearrangement uses TRBV19 and TRBJ2-1; 10 nucleotides align to TRBD2. CDR1 and CDR2 (germline): LNHDA, SQIVND (reference sequence). J gave up 2 bases and V 7 bases, and 11 bases lay outside the gene matches. This CDR3 spans 17 amino acids. CDR3 residues: CASTQRPSGSTYNEQFF. The CDR3 DNA is TGTGCCAGTACTCAAAGGCCTAGCGGGAGCACCTACAATGAGCAGTTCTTC.

This clonotype was seen many times. This chain connects TRBV6-5 to TRBJ2-7; D gene unclear. V lost 0 bases to trimming and J lost 0 bases, with 15 bases between them. Germline V gene lookup returns CDR1 MNHEY and CDR2 SVGAGI. The CDR3 totals 17 residues. CDR3: CASSYSSSVGLSYEQYF. CDR3 coding DNA: TGTGCCAGCAGTTACTCGAGTTCTGTAGGTCTCTCCTACGAGCAGTACTTC.

The chain employs TRBV27 and TRBJ2-4; maybe TRBD2 (5 bases). Matching the DNA end better, TRBJ2-7 makes the J call doubtful. The CDR3 is made up of 18 amino acids. Germline CDR1 MNHEY, CDR2 SMNVEV (reference sequence). For the CDR3, the DNA is TGTGCCAGCAGTTTAGGGGTCGGAGGTCTCCGAGGGTTTGGCGAGCAGTACTTC. Translated: CASSLGVGGLRGFGEQYF.

The chain couples TRBV7-2 to TRBJ1-5; 7 bases line up with TRBD1. Losses at the gene ends were 5 bases for V and 0 bases for J; bases not matched to a gene: 4. The CDR3 totals 15 residues. Germline V gene sequence: CDR1 SGHTA, CDR2 FQGNSA. This CDR3 is CASSPHRGSNQPQHF. The CDR3 nucleotides are TGTGCCAGCAGCCCCCACAGGGGTAGCAATCAGCCCCAGCATTTT.

The chain uses TRBV6-4 and TRBJ2-1; TRBD1 is a possible D gene (5 bases). CDR1 and CDR2 (germline): MRHNA, SNTAGT. This CDR3 is built from 14 residues. V lost 6 bases and J lost 2, with 11 bases in between. The CDR3 DNA is TGTGCCAGCAGACAGGCGGAAACCTACAATGAGCAGTTCTTC. Residues: CASRQAETYNEQFF.

The chain joins TRBV4-1 to TRBJ2-7, with D perhaps given as TRBD1 or TRBD2 (5 bases each). With the DNA end fitting TRBJ2-5 better, the J assignment may be wrong. The germline gives CDR1 MGHRA, CDR2 YSYEKL. The CDR3 length is 14 residues. Written as DNA, the CDR3 is TGCGCCAGCTCCCGGGGACCCATCCGTGAGACCCAGTACTTC. It encodes CASSRGPIRETQYF.

This clonotype was counted a few times. V is TRBV5-1 and J is TRBJ1-1; TRBD1 is a possible D gene (6 bases). The CDR3 sequence is 14 residues long. Germline assignment: CDR1 SGHRS and CDR2 YFSETQ. Trimming shortened V by 4 bases and J by 5 bases, and 15 bases separated the two germline ends. CDR3 region: CASSLGQSYTEAFF. The CDR3 region has the DNA TGCGCCAGCAGCCTCGGACAGAGCTATACTGAAGCTTTCTTT. The full variable domain, with the rest looked up from reference TRBV5-1 and TRBJ1-1, is KAGVTQTPRYLIKTRGQQVTLSCSPISGHRSVSWYQQTPGQGLQFLFEYFSETQRNKGNFPGRFSGRQFSNSRSEMNVSTLELGDSALYLCASSLGQSYTEAFFGQGTRLTVV.

The chain carries TRBV29-1 and TRBJ2-5; 7 bases match TRBD1. J gave up 0 bases and V 6 bases, and 4 bases lay outside the gene matches. Germline V gives CDR1 SQVTM, CDR2 ANQGSEA. The CDR3 consists of 13 residues. The chain's CDR3 is CSVKGGNQETQYF. The DNA for the CDR3 is TGCAGCGTAAAAGGGGGCAACCAAGAGACCCAGTACTTC.

Concerning this clonotype itself: A much larger clone lies a single base off, so this may be a read error. The CDR3 spells CSARDSNGQGAKKNIRYF. The CDR3 DNA reads as TGCAGTGCTAGAGATTCTAACGGACAGGGGGCGAAGAAAAACATTCGGTACTTC. The chain couples TRBV20-1 to TRBJ2-4, with 11 nucleotides matching TRBD1. Looked up from germline, CDR1 is DFQATT and CDR2 is SNEGSKA (reference sequence). This CDR3 is built from 18 residues.

The V gene is TRBV20-1, the J gene TRBJ2-7; 7 bases are shared with TRBD1. The V segment lost 6 bases and the J segment 5 bases; nucleotides outside the gene matches: 4. The CDR3 totals 11 residues. Per the germline V gene, CDR1 is DFQATT and CDR2 is SNEGSKA (reference sequence). DNA of the CDR3: TGCAGTGCGAGGACAGGCCACGAGCAGTACTTC. It codes for CSARTGHEQYF.

This chain connects TRBV6-6 to TRBJ2-1; weak D call: TRBD2 (6 bases). The DNA end favors TRBJ2-7, so the J call may be wrong. The CDR3 covers 14 residues. CDR1 is MNHNY, CDR2 SVGAGI, per germline (reference sequence). The CDR3 nucleotides are TGTGCCAGCAGGGGGGGAGCGGCTTACAATGAGCAGTACTTC. It specifies CASRGGAAYNEQYF.